This TCR beta chain was recovered during a study of blood T cell repertoires in COVID-19. Background on the study: The United States, Italy and Spain provided the acute and convalescent COVID-19 samples. In each case, the material was cDNA or gDNA derived from T cells, B-cell-depleted T cells, or PBMCs.

A word on this clone: One end of the junction does not line up with germline, which may come from a read error.

Participants were aged roughly 18 to 90 years, lived in roughly 23 US areas, and enrolled virtually. CDR1 and CDR2 (germline): LNHDA, SQIVND (reference sequence). CDR3 length equals 17 residues. How the authors handled the data: Amplifying reference gene primers gave estimates of nucleated cell counts. Only in-frame clones appear in the TCRdb table, and some are missing; sequencing was by immunoSEQ multiplex PCR. V, J and clone size are those of that table, while D and trimming were read from the DNA. Among 250,000 to 300,000 clones listed, approximately 90% were seen once. The rearrangement links TRBV19 to TRBJ1-5; D not resolved. The sample comprised PBMCs or T cells enriched from blood (not recorded which). This clonotype originated in a woman aged 35 to 49 with acute COVID-19. CDR3 DNA sequence: TGTGCCAGTACTATAAACCTCCAGGTCTATAGCAATCAGCCCCAGCATTTT. Translation: CASTINLQVYSNQPQHF.